The 10 T cell receptor beta chains below come from one sample, sequenced in a study of control samples from healthy donors and cancer patients. Clones were sequenced by immunoSEQ multiplex PCR, and TCRdb holds only the in-frame ones, with some missing. This repertoire shows fewer than 15,000 clones, around four fifths found once; its top ten account for 7% to 10%. The sequenced material came from formalin-fixed, paraffin-embedded tissue. These receptors were obtained from a male donor with melanoma.

This sequence joins TRBV5-4 and TRBJ2-1, with 11 bases that match TRBD2. This CDR3 comprises 15 residues. Germline V gene sequence: CDR1 SGHNT, CDR2 YYREEE (reference sequence). The ends lost 0 bases at V and 6 bases at J; junction bases unmatched: 2. CDR3 sequence: CASSLELAGANEQFF. The CDR3 DNA follows: TGTGCCAGCAGCTTGGAACTAGCGGGGGCCAATGAGCAGTTCTTC.

This clone was seen only once. The chain carries TRBV6-1 and TRBJ1-2; 9 bases match TRBD1. This CDR3 contains 15 residues. V lost 1 base to trimming and J lost 8 bases; unmatched junction nucleotides: 8. Germline values: CDR1 MNHNS, CDR2 SASEGT. The CDR3 loop reads CASSEGRTGVLGYTF. The CDR3 DNA reads as TGTGCCAGCAGTGAAGGGCGGACAGGGGTGTTGGGCTACACCTTC.

This rearrangement joins TRBV9 to TRBJ2-2, with D perhaps TRBD2 (5 bases). Germline lookup yields CDR1 SGDLS and CDR2 YYNGEE. The CDR3 is 15 residues long. V lost 0 bases and J 2 bases, leaving 8 bases between the germline ends. The CDR3 nucleotides are TGTGCCAGCAGCGTAGCGAGCGGTAACACCGGGGAGCTGTTTTTT. Translation gives CASSVASGNTGELFF.

Points on this clone: Additional DNA sequences in this sample encode the identical CDR3. The gene calls are TRBV14 and TRBJ2-1; 7 bases are a match to TRBD2. This CDR3 comprises 15 residues. Trimming cost V 1 base and J 6 bases; bases outside gene matches: 6. Per the germline V gene, CDR1 is SGHDN and CDR2 is FVKESK. The CDR3 region has the DNA TGTGCCAGCAGCCAAGCAGCGGGCGGGGGCAATGAGCAGTTCTTC. This sequence encodes CASSQAAGGGNEQFF.

V usage is TRBV28 and J usage is TRBJ1-6, with a weak D call TRBD1 (5 bases). Trimming took 3 bases from V and 4 from J, leaving 13 bases between them. The CDR3 consists of 16 residues. Germline CDR1 reads MDHEN; CDR2 reads SYDVKM. CDR3 nucleotide sequence: TGTGCCAGCAGTTTGTTCAGGGACTTTTATAATTCACCCCTCCACTTT. This sequence encodes CASSLFRDFYNSPLHF.

V and J are TRBV5-1 and TRBJ2-1; the match to TRBD2 covers 9 bases. The CDR3 contains 16 residues. Germline V gives CDR1 SGHRS, CDR2 YFSETQ. J lost 5 bases, V lost 4 bases, and 10 bases had no gene match. CDR3 sequence: CASSPWAGGHNNEQFF. The CDR3 DNA reads as TGCGCCAGCAGCCCCTGGGCGGGGGGGCACAACAATGAGCAGTTCTTC.

The rearrangement links TRBV7-2 to TRBJ2-3; TRBD2 matches 10 bases. Per germline, CDR1 SGHTA and CDR2 FQGNSA. V lost 5 bases and J lost 5; bases outside the gene matches: 7. This CDR3 comprises 15 residues. The CDR3 sequence: CASSQRGGQGDTQYF. In DNA form, the CDR3 reads TGTGCCAGCAGCCAGCGGGGGGGCCAGGGAGATACGCAGTATTTT.

V is TRBV12-5 and J is TRBJ1-1; D is uncertain. CDR1 and CDR2 from the germline V gene are LGHNT and FRNRAP. CDR3 size: 13 residues. Trimming took 2 bases from V and 11 from J, leaving 15 bases between them. In nucleotides, the CDR3 is TGTGCTAGTGGTTTGTATGGGAGCGAAGCGGCTTTCTTT. It yields the protein CASGLYGSEAAFF.

The chain has TRBV4-2 and TRBJ2-2; 7 bases line up with TRBD2. The CDR3 has 19 residues. Germline V gives CDR1 LGHNA, CDR2 YNFKEQ. V was pared by 0 bases and J by 5 bases, with 15 bases of the junction left unmatched. CDR3 region: CASSQDPGLAEAGTGELFF. The CDR3 DNA reads as TGTGCCAGCAGCCAAGATCCCGGGCTAGCGGAGGCGGGGACCGGGGAGCTGTTTTTT.

This clone was detected a few times. The rearrangement uses TRBV5-6 and TRBJ1-1, with D possibly being TRBD1 (5 bases). The V and J ends lost 1 base and 10 bases respectively, with 11 bases between them. The CDR3 is 12 residues long. Germline lookup yields CDR1 SGHDT and CDR2 YYEEEE. The CDR3 spells CASSLSGYTAFF. The DNA of the CDR3 is TGTGCCAGCAGCTTGTCAGGGTACACAGCTTTCTTT.